This TCR beta chain came from a study of shared clonotypes between healthy human individuals. Study outcomes and limitations: At large depth, rarefaction still showed sorted-subset sequencing to be incomplete. Investigators collected only blood, and repertoires in tissues likely differ.

Germline CDR1 is MDHEN and CDR2 is SYDVKM. The CDR3 is made up of 16 amino acids. Trimming took off 3 bases at V and 2 bases at J, with 17 bases between the two ends. Turning to this clone: Its antigen remains unknown.

Produced via immunoSEQ multiplex PCR; TCRdb's table is partial and in-frame only. The data contain some 2.4 million clones, 93% of them seen just once; the ten biggest clones take up about 0.34%. All the donors were Caucasian adults who lived in Nashville, Tennessee. This sequence was found in a man younger than 35 in good health. Some clones in this sample may be carry-over from other donors' samples. This chain joins TRBV28 and TRBJ2-7; D gene unclear. What was sequenced was naive CD4+ T cells from PBMCs. The subset denotes: CD45RA+ positively selected. The CDR3 reads CASSLEYWTDTYEQYF. Written as DNA, the CDR3 is TGTGCCAGCAGTTTGGAGTATTGGACGGATACCTACGAGCAGTACTTC.